This TCR beta chain was identified in a study of a mutant IDH1 vaccine in newly diagnosed glioma. General study results and limits: Immune responses arising from the vaccine appeared in about 92% of patients.

Time point noted: baseline, week 1 (first vaccination visit). Regarding treatment: pre-vaccination baseline after standard-of-care therapy. TCRdb's table, derived via immunoSEQ multiplex PCR, lists solely in-frame clones and lacks some. The sample has 85,000 to 100,000 clones, around four fifths seen once. For this clone: Its antigen is currently unknown.

The clonotype comes from a middle-aged man with glioma. The sequencing here drew on PBMCs, taken from a glioma patient treated with radiotherapy, temozolomide or both.

CDR3 in DNA: TGTGCCAGCAGTCCCGACACTCTCGGCATCGATGAGCAGTTCTTC. Its translation: CASSPDTLGIDEQFF. This chain links TRBV5-6 with TRBJ2-1; D is uncertain. CDR3 size: 15 residues. Between the trimmed V and J ends, which lost 5 bases and 8 bases, there was a span of 20 bases. Germline-derived CDR1 and CDR2 are SGHDT and YYEEEE.